These T cell receptor beta chains were read from a single sample in a study of read filtering for tumor transcriptome and immune sequencing. TCRdb re-called the reads through MiXCR, storing one row per CDR3 protein. The sample has about 22,000 distinct CDR3 sequences; roughly 13% are singletons. The specimen was a population of CD138-negative cells sorted from bone marrow. Receptors were obtained from a donor aged 40 or over with multiple myeloma. CDR3s include the opening cysteine and the closing phenylalanine or tryptophan. Each record gives: J gene, clone size, D gene, V gene, CDR3 DNA, CDR3 protein. D genes are given only for firm matches. Clone sizes are given selectively: once, few, many, or a class where the clone is expanded.

>TRBJ2-2|many|-|TRBV7-9
TGTGCCAGCAGCCGGATTTCGAACACCGGGGAGCTGTTTTTT
CASSRISNTGELFF
>TRBJ2-5|many|TRBD1|TRBV29-1
TGCAGCGTTGAAGGAGGGACAGGAGGAGAGACCCAGTACTTC
CSVEGGTGGETQYF
>TRBJ1-5|many|-|TRBV20-1
TGCAGTGCTCCCCTCGGGGGGGCCAACAACCCCAATCAGCCCCAGCATTTT
CSAPLGGANNPNQPQHF
>TRBJ1-2|many|-|TRBV20-1
TGCAGTGCTAGAGCTTCCGACCTTAACTATGGCTACACCTTC
CSARASDLNYGYTF
>TRBJ2-1|many|-|TRBV5-1
TGCGCCAGCAGGGGTGAACCGACAGCTCACAATGAGCAGTTCTTC
CASRGEPTAHNEQFF
>TRBJ2-2|-|TRBD2|TRBV19
TGTGCCAGTAGTTTACTAGCGGGAGGGCCGAACGGGGAGCTGTTTTTT
CASSLLAGGPNGELFF
>TRBJ2-2|many|TRBD2|TRBV24-1
TGTGCCACCAGTGATTTCTCGGGAGGGCCAAACACCGGGGAGCTGTTTTTT
CATSDFSGGPNTGELFF
>TRBJ1-4|many|TRBD1|TRBV7-9
TGTGCCAGCAGCCCAGAACAGGGGAGTGAAAAACTGTTTTTT
CASSPEQGSEKLFF
>TRBJ2-1|many|-|TRBV5-6
TGTGCCAGCAGCTTGGAGTTGGCAGGGAAGAATGAGCAGTTCTTC
CASSLELAGKNEQFF
>TRBJ2-5|many|TRBD2|TRBV29-1
TGCAGCGTTGAAATAGTTAGCGGGAGAATGGAGACCCAGTACTTC
CSVEIVSGRMETQYF
>TRBJ2-2|many|-|TRBV5-4
TGTGCCAGCAGCTTGGGGGCCGCAGACCCCGGGGAGCTGTTTTTT
CASSLGAADPGELFF
>TRBJ2-4|many|-|TRBV7-6
TGTGCCAGCAGCTCAGGATTGGGGCCTGCAGGACAGAAGGAAAATATTCAGTACTTC
CASSSGLGPAGQKENIQYF
>TRBJ2-3|many|-|TRBV2
TGTGCCAGCAGCCAAGCGGGGACAGCTACAGATACGCAGTATTTT
CASSQAGTATDTQYF
>TRBJ1-1|many|-|TRBV5-6
TGTGCCAGCAGCTTGACTATGGGGAACACTGAAGCTTTCTTT
CASSLTMGNTEAFF
>TRBJ2-1|many|TRBD2|TRBV20-1
TGCAGTGCTCCGACTAGCGGGAGGGCCCGCTACAATGAGCAGTTCTTC
CSAPTSGRARYNEQFF
>TRBJ1-5|many|TRBD1|TRBV12-3/TRBV12-4
TGTGCCAGCAGGTTCGACAGGGATCAGCCCCAGCATTTT
CASRFDRDQPQHF
>TRBJ2-1|many|TRBD2|TRBV5-1
TGCGCCAGCAGCCCCTTCCTAGCGGGAGGATCGAGCAATGAGCAGTTCTTC
CASSPFLAGGSSNEQFF
>TRBJ2-1|many|-|TRBV7-7
TGTGCCAGCAGTCAAGAATGGGGCCACAATGAGCAGTTCTTC
CASSQEWGHNEQFF
>TRBJ2-3|many|TRBD2|TRBV18
TGTGCCAGCTCACCAACCCGGTCACCAATTGGGCTAGCGGGGACGACAGATACGCAGTATTTT
CASSPTRSPIGLAGTTDTQYF
>TRBJ2-4|-|TRBD1|TRBV5-1
TGCGCCAGCAGCTGGGGGACAGCAGGAAACATTCAGTACTTC
CASSWGTAGNIQYF
>TRBJ2-1|many|-|TRBV9
TGTGCCAGCAGCGTAGAGACTTCCTCCTACAATGAGCAGTTCTTC
CASSVETSSYNEQFF
>TRBJ1-3|many|-|TRBV28
TGTGCCAGCAGTTTCGGGCTTAACACCATATATTTT
CASSFGLNTIYF
>TRBJ2-2|many|TRBD2|TRBV29-1
TGCAGCGTTGAATTAGCGGGAGGGAACACCGGGGAGCTGTTTTTT
CSVELAGGNTGELFF
>TRBJ2-7|many|TRBD2|TRBV5-6
TGTGCCAGCAGCTTGGAGCCTAGCGGGCCCAAGGGGCAGTACTTC
CASSLEPSGPKGQYF
>TRBJ2-7|many|-|TRBV20-1
TGCAGTGCTAAAAACGGGATCTTCCTATTACTCAACTTATACGAGCAGTACTTC
CSAKNGIFLLLNLYEQYF
>TRBJ2-1|many|-|TRBV20-1
TGCAGTGCTAAAGACTCCCATGGCTACACACAGAATGAGCAGTTCTTC
CSAKDSHGYTQNEQFF
>TRBJ2-5|many|-|TRBV20-1
TGCAGTGCCTGGGGTAGCGGAGAGACCCAGTACTTC
CSAWGSGETQYF
>TRBJ1-5|few|-|TRBV6-6
TGTGCCAGCAGTTACGGGGACCCAGTTTATAGCAATCAGCCCCAGCATTTT
CASSYGDPVYSNQPQHF
>TRBJ2-3|many|-|TRBV7-6
TGTGCCAGCAGCCAAAGCGGGTATAGCACAGATACGCAGTATTTT
CASSQSGYSTDTQYF
>TRBJ2-7|many|TRBD2|TRBV20-1
TGCAGTGCTAGAGATCTGGAGGCTAGCGGGAAGAGGTCGACCTACGAGCAGTACTTC
CSARDLEASGKRSTYEQYF
>TRBJ2-2|many|TRBD1|TRBV6-5
TGTGCCAGCAGTCTAGACAGGGTCACCGGGGAGCTGTTTTTT
CASSLDRVTGELFF
>TRBJ2-2|many|-|TRBV29-1
TGCAGCGTTAGGACTAACCGAAACACCGGGGAGCTGTTTTTT
CSVRTNRNTGELFF
>TRBJ1-1|many|-|TRBV10-3
TGTGCCATCAGTGTACAGGGCACTGAAGCTTTCTTT
CAISVQGTEAFF
>TRBJ2-5|few|TRBD2|TRBV27
TGTGCCAGCAGTTTTGATATGACTAGCTTTCAAGAGACCCAGTACTTC
CASSFDMTSFQETQYF
>TRBJ2-7|medium-sized|-|TRBV15
TGTGCCACCAGCACCCGGGACACCCCGGGCGAGCAGTACTTC
CATSTRDTPGEQYF
>TRBJ2-1|-|-|TRBV6-1
TGTGCCAGCAGTGAATCCCCGAAATACAATGAGCAGTTCTTC
CASSESPKYNEQFF
>TRBJ2-1|-|-|TRBV25-1
TGTGCCAGCACCGAGCAGAATAATGAGCAGTTCTTC
CASTEQNNEQFF